These 13 T cell receptor beta chains were all obtained from the same sample, sequenced in a study of T cells in Graves' hyperthyroidism and ophthalmopathy. It was RNA transcripts that yielded the amplified TCR beta CDR3 regions. The primer set for the first-round RT-PCR of the TCR CDR3 was HTBI. MiXCR, run by TCRdb on the multiplex PCR reads, gives a single entry per CDR3 protein. The sample includes 650,000 to 800,000 distinct CDR3 sequences, approximately 42% of them seen just once. The specimen was peripheral blood or thyroid tissue (not recorded which). These receptors were collected from an adult man with Graves' disease, either hyperthyroidism or ophthalmopathy (not recorded which).

The chain is built from TRBV6-4 and TRBJ1-4, with 10 nucleotides matching TRBD1. Germline V CDR1 and CDR2: MRHNA, SNTAGT. With V trimmed by 6 bases and J by 7 bases, 8 bases remained unmatched. The CDR3 is made up of 15 amino acids. CDR3 coding DNA: TGTGCCAGCAGGCTCGGACAGGGGGAGGGTGAAAAACTGTTTTTT. Translating it yields CASRLGQGEGEKLFF.

Points on this clonotype: The junction does not match germline at one end; this may be a read error. The CDR3 nucleotides read TGTGCCAGCAGCTTGTTTCCGGGACACTCTGGAAACACCATATATTTT. This translates into CASSLFPGHSGNTIYF. The chain employs TRBV5-3 and TRBJ1-3, with D tentatively TRBD1 (6 bases). TRBV5-3 counts as an open reading frame of uncertain function. The CDR3 totals 16 residues.

Points on this clonotype: One end of the junction fails to match germline, which may point to a read error. V is TRBV2 and J is TRBJ1-6; D possibly corresponds to TRBD1 (6 bases). The CDR3 has 13 residues. In germline, CDR1 is SNHLY, CDR2 FYNNEI. The CDR3 here is CASTEQGNSPLHF. CDR3 nucleotide sequence: TGTGCCAGCACTGAACAGGGTAATTCACCCCTCCACTTT.

This clonotype was picked up many times. The chain has TRBV19 and TRBJ2-5; a possible D gene is TRBD1 (6 bases). V lost 7 bases and J lost 2, with 14 bases in between. The CDR3 has 14 amino acids. Germline lookup yields CDR1 LNHDA and CDR2 SQIVND (reference sequence). The CDR3 loop is CASNQGWRQETQYF. The CDR3, as DNA: TGTGCCAGTAATCAGGGGTGGAGGCAAGAGACCCAGTACTTC.

The chain recombines TRBV19 with TRBJ1-6, with TRBD1 matching over 10 bases. Germline trimming cut 5 bases from V and 6 bases from J; bases unmatched to any gene: 7. Germline CDR1 reads LNHDA; CDR2 reads SQIVND (reference sequence). The CDR3 runs to 16 residues. The CDR3 region is CASSASGQGSNSPLHF. The CDR3 bases are TGTGCCAGTAGTGCCTCGGGACAGGGGTCTAATTCACCCCTCCACTTT.

Of note for this clonotype: The conserved phenylalanine or tryptophan is not found at the CDR3 terminus, so this likely reflects a read error. The rearrangement links TRBV10-1 to TRBJ1-4; D is ambiguous. CDR3 length: 14 residues. V lost 0 bases and J 7 bases, leaving 9 bases between the germline ends. Germline-derived CDR1 and CDR2 are WNHNN and SYGVQD (reference sequence). CDR3 DNA: TGCGCCAGCAGTGAGTCGAACGAGGCTGAAAAACTGTTTTGT. It encodes CASSESNEAEKLFC.

The chain links TRBV24-1 to TRBJ2-7, with D unresolved. V lost 5 bases and J lost 1, with 11 bases in between. Germline V gene data show CDR1 as KGHDR and CDR2 as SFDVKD. The length of the CDR3 is 14 residues. The CDR3: CATSAGPASYEQYF. Here the CDR3 DNA reads TGTGCCACCAGTGCGGGCCCTGCGTCCTACGAGCAGTACTTC.

The chain couples TRBV6-6 to TRBJ2-5, with 7 bases that match TRBD2. V was clipped by 6 bases and J by 1 base; unmatched bases: 11. The germline V gene encodes CDR1 MNHNY and CDR2 SVGAGI (reference sequence). This CDR3 has 16 residues. The CDR3 region is CASSSSGGGAQETQYF. The CDR3 nucleotides are TGTGCCAGCAGCTCCTCCGGGGGAGGGGCCCAAGAGACCCAGTACTTC.

The chain joins TRBV5-1 to TRBJ1-2; D is uncertain. The CDR3 consists of 15 residues. Germline V lookup: CDR1 SGHRS, CDR2 YFSETQ. V dropped 0 bases and J dropped 4 bases, with 13 bases sitting between them. For the CDR3, the DNA is TGCGCCAGCAGCTTGGTTACGGGGTTCAGCTATGGCTACACCTTC. Translation: CASSLVTGFSYGYTF.

The V gene is TRBV12-3 or TRBV12-4, the J gene TRBJ2-2; 11 bases are a match to TRBD2. CDR3 length equals 13 residues. Trimming took 8 bases from V and 5 from J; bases not matched to a gene: 1. The DNA for the CDR3 is TGTGCCAGCCGGACTAGCGGGACCGGGGAGCTGTTTTTT. This gives the protein CASRTSGTGELFF.

This chain links TRBV29-1 with TRBJ2-7; D possibly uses TRBD1 or TRBD2 (5 bases each). Trimming removed 5 bases at V and 4 bases at J, with 27 bases between. The CDR3 loop spans 17 amino acids. Germline CDR1 is SQVTM and CDR2 is ANQGSEA. This chain's CDR3 is CSVRIPGRPGRLYEQYF. CDR3 DNA sequence: TGCAGCGTTCGGATCCCGGGTAGGCCGGGGCGTCTGTACGAGCAGTACTTC.

The chain employs TRBV20-1 and TRBJ2-7; D could derive from TRBD1 or TRBD2 (5 bases each). V was shortened by 6 bases and J by 1 base, with 19 bases between the two germline ends. The CDR3 is 15 residues long. CDR1 and CDR2 from the germline V gene are DFQATT and SNEGSKA (reference sequence). DNA for the CDR3: TGCAGTGCGTATCGGGGCTCCTTGGAGTCCTACGAGCAGTACTTC. As protein: CSAYRGSLESYEQYF.

The chain recombines TRBV2 with TRBJ1-2, with D maybe TRBD1 (6 bases). Deletions cut 7 bases from V and 6 bases from J, with 18 bases between. The CDR3 extends over 14 amino acids. The germline CDR1 and CDR2 sequences are SNHLY and FYNNEI. CDR3: CASTRGETGHGYTF. CDR3 sequence (DNA): TGTGCCAGCACTAGGGGGGAAACAGGGCATGGCTACACCTTC.